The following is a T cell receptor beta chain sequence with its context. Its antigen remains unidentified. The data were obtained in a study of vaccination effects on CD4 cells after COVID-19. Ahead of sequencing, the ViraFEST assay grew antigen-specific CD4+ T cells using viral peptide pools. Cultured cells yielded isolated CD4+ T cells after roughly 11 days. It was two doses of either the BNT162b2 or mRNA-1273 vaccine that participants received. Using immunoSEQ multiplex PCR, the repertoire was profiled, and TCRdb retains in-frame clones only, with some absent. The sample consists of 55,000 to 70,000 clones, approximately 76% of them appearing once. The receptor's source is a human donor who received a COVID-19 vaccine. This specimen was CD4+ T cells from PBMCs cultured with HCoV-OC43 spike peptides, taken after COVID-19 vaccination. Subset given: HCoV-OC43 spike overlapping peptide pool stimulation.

The CDR3 coding sequence is TGTGCCAGCAGCGTTGATCCTAGCTCCTACAATGAGCAGTTCTTC. Translated: CASSVDPSSYNEQFF. The gene calls are TRBV9 and TRBJ2-1; no definite D call. The CDR3 is made up of 15 amino acids. Germline assignment: CDR1 SGDLS and CDR2 YYNGEE. V was shortened by 2 bases and J by 0 bases, with 9 bases between the two germline ends.